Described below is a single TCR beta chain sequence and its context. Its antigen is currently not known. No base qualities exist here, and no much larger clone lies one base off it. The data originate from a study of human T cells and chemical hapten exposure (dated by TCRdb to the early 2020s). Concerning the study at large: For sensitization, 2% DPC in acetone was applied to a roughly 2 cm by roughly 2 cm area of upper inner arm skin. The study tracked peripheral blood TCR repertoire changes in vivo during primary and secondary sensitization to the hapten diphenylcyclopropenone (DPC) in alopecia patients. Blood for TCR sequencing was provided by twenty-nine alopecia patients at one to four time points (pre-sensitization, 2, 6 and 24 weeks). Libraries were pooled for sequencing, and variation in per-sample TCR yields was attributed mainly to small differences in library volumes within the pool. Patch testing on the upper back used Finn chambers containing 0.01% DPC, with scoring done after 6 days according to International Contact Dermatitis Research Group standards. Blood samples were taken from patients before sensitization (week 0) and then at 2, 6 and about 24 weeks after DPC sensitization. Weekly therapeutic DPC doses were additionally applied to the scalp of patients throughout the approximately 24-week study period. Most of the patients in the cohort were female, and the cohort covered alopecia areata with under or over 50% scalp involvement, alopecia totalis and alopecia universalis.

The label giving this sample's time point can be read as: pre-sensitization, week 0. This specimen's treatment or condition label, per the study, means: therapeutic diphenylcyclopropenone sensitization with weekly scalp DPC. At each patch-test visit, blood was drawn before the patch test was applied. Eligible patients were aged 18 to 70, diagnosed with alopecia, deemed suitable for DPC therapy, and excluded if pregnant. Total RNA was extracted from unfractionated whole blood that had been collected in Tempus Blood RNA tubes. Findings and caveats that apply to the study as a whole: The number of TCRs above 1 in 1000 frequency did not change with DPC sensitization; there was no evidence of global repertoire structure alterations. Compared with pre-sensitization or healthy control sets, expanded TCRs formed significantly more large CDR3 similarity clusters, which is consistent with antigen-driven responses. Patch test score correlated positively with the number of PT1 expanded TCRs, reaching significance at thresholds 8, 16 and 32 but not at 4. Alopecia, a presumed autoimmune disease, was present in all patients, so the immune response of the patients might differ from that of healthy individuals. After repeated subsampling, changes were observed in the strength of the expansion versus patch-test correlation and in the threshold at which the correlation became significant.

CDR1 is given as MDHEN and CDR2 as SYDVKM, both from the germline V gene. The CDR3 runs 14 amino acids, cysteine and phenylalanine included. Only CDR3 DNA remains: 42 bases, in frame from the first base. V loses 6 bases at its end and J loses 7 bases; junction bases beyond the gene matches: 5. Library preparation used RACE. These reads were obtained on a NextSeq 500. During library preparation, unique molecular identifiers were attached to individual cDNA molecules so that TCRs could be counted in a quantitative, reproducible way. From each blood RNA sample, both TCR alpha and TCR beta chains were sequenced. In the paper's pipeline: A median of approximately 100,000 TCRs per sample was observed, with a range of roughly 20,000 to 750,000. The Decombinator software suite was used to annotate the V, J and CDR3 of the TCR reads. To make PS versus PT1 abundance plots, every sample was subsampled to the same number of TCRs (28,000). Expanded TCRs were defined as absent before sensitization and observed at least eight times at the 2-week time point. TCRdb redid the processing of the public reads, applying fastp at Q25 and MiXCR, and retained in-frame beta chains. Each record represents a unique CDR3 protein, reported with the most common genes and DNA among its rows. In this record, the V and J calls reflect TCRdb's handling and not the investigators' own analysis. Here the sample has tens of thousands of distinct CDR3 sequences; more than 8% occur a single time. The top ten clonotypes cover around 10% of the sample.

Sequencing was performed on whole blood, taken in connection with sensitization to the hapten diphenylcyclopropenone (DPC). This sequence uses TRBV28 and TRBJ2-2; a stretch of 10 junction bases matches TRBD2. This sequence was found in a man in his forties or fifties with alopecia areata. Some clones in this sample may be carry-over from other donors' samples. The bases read TGTGCCAGCAGACCGGGACTAGCGTTCGGGGAGCTGTTTTTT. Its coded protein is CASRPGLAFGELFF.